The next 24 T cell receptor beta chains were all read from a single sample in a study of beta chain features in type 1 diabetes. The entirety of the isolated RNA underwent reverse transcription, so expressed TCRB transcripts were sequenced. Repertoires were generated with immunoSEQ multiplex PCR, while TCRdb's copy carries only in-frame clones and drops some. The sample yields hundreds of thousands of clones, about 29% seen once. Material for sequencing was naive CD4+ T cells from blood. Receptors were obtained from a man aged 18 to 30 in good health.

This chain joins TRBV5-1 and TRBJ2-7; 10 positions match TRBD2. CDR1 is SGHRS and CDR2 is YFSETQ in the germline V gene. The CDR3 spans 15 residues. V dropped 1 base and J dropped 3; count of bases not matched to a gene: 4. The CDR3 DNA reads as TGCGCCAGCAGCTTGCCGCCTAGCGGGAGCTACGAGCAGTACTTC. This encodes CASSLPPSGSYEQYF.

This clone came up a few times. The chain joins TRBV9 to TRBJ2-5, with 7 bases lining up with TRBD1. The CDR3 covers 13 residues. Germline assignment: CDR1 SGDLS and CDR2 YYNGEE. V lost 3 bases and J lost 5; bases outside the gene matches: 4. The CDR3 bases are TGTGCCAGCAGCGGACAGGGATCGGAGACCCAGTACTTC. Protein: CASSGQGSETQYF.

The V call is TRBV13, the J call TRBJ2-2; 7 positions match TRBD2. There are 16 residues in the CDR3. V trimming: 4 bases; J trimming: 4 bases; junction bases outside the gene matches: 9. From germline, CDR1 is PRHDT and CDR2 FYEKMQ (reference sequence). The CDR3 loop reads CASSSPAGETTGELFF. The CDR3 coding sequence is TGTGCCAGCAGCTCCCCTGCGGGGGAGACCACCGGGGAGCTGTTTTTT.

V is TRBV11-2 and J is TRBJ1-1; no clear D gene. The germline gives CDR1 SGHAT, CDR2 FQNNGV. The V and J ends lost 0 bases and 5 bases respectively, with 7 bases between them. The CDR3 loop spans 13 amino acids. The CDR3 spells CASSLEVGTEAFF. The CDR3 DNA reads TGTGCCAGCAGCTTAGAGGTGGGAACTGAAGCTTTCTTT.

This clone was seen a handful of times. The J gene is TRBJ2-6, the V gene TRBV9; no definite D call. This CDR3 is built from 14 residues. Per germline, CDR1 SGDLS and CDR2 YYNGEE. V gave up 5 bases and J gave up 4 bases, with 10 bases separating them. The CDR3 bases are TGTGCCAGCAGTGCAGACGTAGGGGCCAACGTCCTGACTTTC. Protein: CASSADVGANVLTF. Together with reference TRBV9 and TRBJ2-6, the CDR3 gives the full variable domain: DSGVTQTPKHLITATGQRVTLRCSPRSGDLSVYWYQQSLDQGLQFLIQYYNGEERAKGNILERFSAQQFPDLHSELNLSSLELGDSALYFCASSADVGANVLTFGAGSRLTVL.

The table lists this clone with a few counts. Other DNA sequences from this sample encode an identical CDR3 as well. The chain links TRBV20-1 to TRBJ2-7, with 7 bases that match TRBD2. Germline-derived CDR1 and CDR2 are DFQATT and SNEGSKA (reference sequence). V was clipped by 5 bases and J by 4 bases; unmatched bases: 2. The CDR3 has 11 residues. The CDR3 reads CSAPSGYEQYF. The CDR3 DNA is TGCAGTGCTCCTAGCGGTTACGAGCAGTACTTC.

This clone was recorded a few times. A clone one base away is much larger, so this may be a read error. Other nucleotide sequences in the sample specify the same CDR3. J is TRBJ2-1 and V is TRBV7-9; D remains unclear. Trimming took off 5 bases at V and 4 bases at J, with 3 bases between the two ends. Germline CDR1 is SEHNR and CDR2 is FQNEAQ (reference sequence). There are 11 residues in the CDR3. The CDR3 DNA reads TGTGCCAGCAGCCCGTACAATGAGCAGTTCTTC. Translating it yields CASSPYNEQFF.

This clone was seen more than once but under ten times. This chain's CDR3 is CASSLGTGGYSGANVLTF. The CDR3 nucleotides are TGTGCCAGCAGCCTCGGGACAGGGGGCTACTCTGGGGCCAACGTCCTGACTTTC. This chain connects TRBV9 to TRBJ2-6; 12 nucleotides line up with TRBD1. The CDR3 length is 18 residues. The germline CDR1 and CDR2 sequences are SGDLS and YYNGEE. Trimming cost V 4 bases and J 0 bases; bases outside gene matches: 5.

The chain couples TRBV30 to TRBJ2-7; D is tentatively TRBD1 or TRBD2 (6 bases each). The CDR3 length is 14 residues. CDR1 is GTSNPN, CDR2 SVGIG, per germline (reference sequence). Trimming took off 5 bases at V and 5 bases at J, with 19 bases between the two ends. The CDR3 nucleotides are TGTGCCTGGCGAGGAGGGAACAGGGACCACGAGCAGTACTTC. This translates into CAWRGGNRDHEQYF.

The rearrangement uses TRBV7-6 and TRBJ2-7, with no clear D. Germline values: CDR1 SGHVS, CDR2 FNYEAQ. The CDR3 has 13 amino acids. The V gene lost 3 bases and the J gene lost 0 bases, with 6 bases spanning the gap. This CDR3 is CASSFAYSYEQYF. The CDR3 bases are TGTGCCAGCAGCTTTGCCTACTCCTACGAGCAGTACTTC.

There are a few counts of this clone. This chain links TRBV30 with TRBJ2-5; 8 bases line up with TRBD2. CDR3 length equals 11 residues. The germline V gene has CDR1 GTSNPN and CDR2 SVGIG (reference sequence). J gave up 6 bases and V 5 bases, and 2 bases lay outside the gene matches. The CDR3 DNA is TGTGCCTGGGGACTAGCCCAGACCCAGTACTTC. This codes for CAWGLAQTQYF.

This clone was detected only a few times. The identical CDR3 is also encoded by other nucleotide sequences in the sample. The genes are TRBV25-1 and TRBJ2-7; D is perhaps TRBD2 (5 bases). V lost 4 bases and J lost 4, with 5 bases in between. Looked up from germline, CDR1 is MGHDK and CDR2 is SYGVNS. This CDR3 is 11 amino acids long. The CDR3 here is CASSAGYEQYF. In DNA, the CDR3 is TGTGCCAGCAGTGCGGGATACGAGCAGTACTTC.

This clone was seen more than once but under ten times. The sample contains more than one DNA sequence encoding this CDR3. The chain recombines TRBV5-1 with TRBJ2-5; 8 nucleotides agree with TRBD1. CDR1 and CDR2 from the germline V gene are SGHRS and YFSETQ. The junction had 0 bases not matched to a gene; V was cut back by 0 bases and J by 5 bases. The CDR3 sequence is 13 residues long. The CDR3 sequence: CASSLGTGETQYF. The CDR3 region has the DNA TGCGCCAGCAGCTTGGGGACAGGGGAGACCCAGTACTTC.

As for this clone: An end of the junction differs from the germline gene, which may be a read error. V usage is TRBV7-7 and J usage is TRBJ2-1; possible D gene TRBD2, 6 bases. The germline gives CDR1 SSHAT, CDR2 FNYEAQ (reference sequence). The CDR3 runs 16 residues. CDR3 region: CASSLGLAGRLDEQFF. The DNA for the CDR3 is TGTGCTAGCAGCTTAGGATTGGCGGGACGTCTGGATGAGCAGTTCTTC.

With regard to this clone: A read error may explain this, as a much larger clone is one base away. Additional DNA sequences in this sample encode the identical CDR3. The CDR3 region is CASSSTDTQYF. DNA of the CDR3: TGTGCCAGCAGCTCTACAGATACGCAGTATTTT. The chain carries TRBV7-6 and TRBJ2-3; D is uncertain. Germline V gene data show CDR1 as SGHVS and CDR2 as FNYEAQ. The CDR3 loop spans 11 amino acids. V lost 4 bases to trimming and J lost 3 bases, with 2 bases between them.

This clone has only a few counts. The rearrangement joins TRBV4-2 to TRBJ2-1; D might be TRBD2 (7 bases). Germline loops: CDR1 LGHNA, CDR2 YNFKEQ. The V and J ends lost 0 bases and 6 bases respectively, with 12 bases between them. The CDR3 loop spans 15 amino acids. The CDR3 here is CASSQDMRGGNEQFF. The CDR3 region has the DNA TGTGCCAGCAGCCAAGATATGAGGGGGGGCAATGAGCAGTTCTTC.

This clone was detected a few times. This chain uses TRBV30 with TRBJ2-3; D uncertain. Trimming cost V 8 bases and J 6 bases, with 12 bases left between them. Per the germline V gene, CDR1 is GTSNPN and CDR2 is SVGIG (reference sequence). This CDR3 is built from 11 residues. In nucleotides, the CDR3 is TGTGCCGGAAACTCGAGGGATACGCAGTATTTT. It encodes CAGNSRDTQYF.

This chain connects TRBV7-2 to TRBJ1-1; D gene ambiguous. V was pared by 1 base and J by 0 bases, with 9 bases between. The CDR3 extends over 15 amino acids. The germline V gene has CDR1 SGHTA and CDR2 FQGNSA. CDR3 sequence: CASSLGSGMNTEAFF. The CDR3 region has the DNA TGTGCCAGCAGCTTAGGGTCGGGGATGAACACTGAAGCTTTCTTT.

The genes are TRBV19 and TRBJ2-7, with TRBD1 as a possible D gene (5 bases). CDR3 size: 14 residues. Per the germline V gene, CDR1 is LNHDA and CDR2 is SQIVND (reference sequence). The V and J ends lost 5 bases and 3 bases respectively, with 14 bases between them. The CDR3 DNA reads TGTGCCAGTAGTCCGCAGGGTAGAAACTACGAGCAGTACTTC. It encodes CASSPQGRNYEQYF.

This clone was counted a few times. This chain uses TRBV7-9 with TRBJ2-1, with 12 nucleotides matching TRBD2. The CDR3 loop spans 17 amino acids. V trimming: 0 bases; J trimming: 9 bases; junction bases outside the gene matches: 9. From germline, CDR1 is SEHNR and CDR2 FQNEAQ (reference sequence). The DNA for the CDR3 is TGTGCCAGCAGCTTAGCCCCCCCTAGCGGGAGGGTTGGTGAGCAGTTCTTC. This translates into CASSLAPPSGRVGEQFF.

This clone was seen a handful of times. The chain links TRBV9 to TRBJ2-6, with TRBD1 identical over 10 bases. The J segment lost 2 bases and the V segment lost 3 bases, leaving 2 bases of the junction unmatched. The CDR3 is 16 residues long. CDR1 is SGDLS, CDR2 YYNGEE, per germline. The CDR3 here is CASSATGGPGANVLTF. DNA for the CDR3: TGTGCCAGCAGCGCGACAGGGGGCCCTGGGGCCAACGTCCTGACTTTC.

This clone showed up just a few times. V is TRBV29-1 and J is TRBJ2-1; 9 bases are shared with TRBD2. This CDR3 has 15 residues. Unmatched junction bases numbered 14, after V lost 6 bases and J lost 8 bases. CDR1 is SQVTM and CDR2 is ANQGSEA in the germline V gene. Here the CDR3 DNA reads TGCAGCGTCCTCGGGGTAGCGGGAGTTTACTATGAGCAGTTCTTC. Translation gives CSVLGVAGVYYEQFF.

The genes are TRBV30 and TRBJ2-7; 8 bases line up with TRBD2. Germline-derived CDR1 and CDR2 are GTSNPN and SVGIG (reference sequence). The junction had 8 bases not matched to a gene; V was cut back by 0 bases and J by 4 bases. This CDR3 has 15 residues. CDR3: CAWSVQISGNYEQYF. For the CDR3, the DNA is TGTGCCTGGAGTGTACAGATTAGCGGGAATTACGAGCAGTACTTC.

This clone was counted only a few times. The rearrangement joins TRBV21-1 to TRBJ2-3; the table's TRBD1 call for D was not verified on the DNA. TRBV21-1 is deemed a pseudogene. The CDR3 totals 16 residues. Here the CDR3 DNA reads TGTGCCAGCAGCGAAAACAGGAAGGAAGGCACAGATACGCAGTATTTT. The encoded protein is CASSENRKEGTDTQYF.